The 5 T cell receptor beta chains in this list originate from one sample, sequenced in a study of radiotherapy plus CTLA-4 blockade in lung cancer. Libraries were prepared by immunoSEQ multiplex PCR; TCRdb keeps only in-frame clonotypes and omits some of them. This sample has about 48,000 clones, with approximately 86% found just once. The sequencing here drew on peripheral blood, taken from a patient treated with radiotherapy plus ipilimumab. These TCRs come from a human donor with non-small cell lung cancer that progressed on radiotherapy plus ipilimumab. Some clones in this sample may be carry-over from other donors' samples.

The rearrangement uses TRBV29-1 and TRBJ1-3; the D gene is possibly TRBD1 (5 bases). V shed 3 bases and J shed 0 bases, with 12 bases lying between them. CDR3 length: 15 residues. Germline V lookup: CDR1 SQVTM, CDR2 ANQGSEA. CDR3 nucleotides: TGCAGCGTTGATGTATGGACACGCTCTGGAAACACCATATATTTT. This gives the protein CSVDVWTRSGNTIYF.

The genes are TRBV5-6 and TRBJ1-6; 7 nucleotides match TRBD1. The CDR3 sequence is 14 residues long. The J segment lost 6 bases and the V segment lost 4 bases, leaving 4 bases of the junction unmatched. Germline CDR1 is SGHDT and CDR2 is YYEEEE. CDR3 sequence reads: CASSPGQSNSPLHF. DNA for the CDR3: TGTGCCAGCAGCCCGGGACAGAGTAATTCACCCCTCCACTTT.

The J gene is TRBJ2-5, the V gene TRBV5-6; perhaps TRBD1 as D (5 bases). Germline loops: CDR1 SGHDT, CDR2 YYEEEE. The V end was cut by 4 bases, the J end by 5 bases, with 9 bases between. CDR3 length equals 12 residues. The CDR3 is CASSRTRETQYF. In DNA form, the CDR3 reads TGTGCCAGCAGCCGGACAAGGGAGACCCAGTACTTC.

In its sample, this clone was seen a few times. The V call is TRBV6-5, the J call TRBJ1-6; 7 bases agree with TRBD1. CDR3 length: 14 residues. V shed 5 bases, J shed 11 bases, and the junction held 9 bases outside the gene matches. From germline, CDR1 is MNHEY and CDR2 SVGAGI. The DNA of the CDR3 is TGTGCCAGCAGTCCCGGACAGGAAGGGACACCCCTCCACTTT. Translation: CASSPGQEGTPLHF.

This clone has more than one count but fewer than ten. This chain links TRBV5-4 with TRBJ2-6, with D possibly matching TRBD1 (6 bases). The V gene lost 3 bases and the J gene lost 0 bases, with 16 bases spanning the gap. The CDR3 extends over 18 amino acids. CDR1 and CDR2 (germline): SGHNT, YYREEE (reference sequence). The CDR3: CASSSFATGRSGANVLTF. The CDR3 DNA is TGTGCCAGCAGCTCCTTCGCGACAGGACGCTCTGGGGCCAACGTCCTGACTTTC.